This T cell receptor beta chain was captured in a study of long-term antiretroviral therapy in people with HIV. Germline V gives CDR1 SNHLY, CDR2 FYNNEI. The CDR3 covers 13 residues. The V end lost 2 bases, the J end lost 4 bases, and 8 bases lay between the germline ends. At the survey level, the v3.0 immunoSEQ assay was run. Produced via immunoSEQ multiplex PCR; TCRdb's table is partial and in-frame only. The sample carries approximately 22,000 clones, roughly 84% recorded once. The sequencing here drew on unsorted PBMCs, taken 3 years after starting antiretroviral therapy. The receptor's source is a man aged 50 or older with HIV. The chain carries TRBV2 and TRBJ1-2, with D perhaps matching TRBD1 (5 bases). CDR3 in amino acids: CASSEQGSYGYTF. The CDR3 DNA sequence: TGTGCCAGCAGTGAACAGGGTAGCTATGGCTACACCTTC. Full variable domain (outside the CDR3, taken from reference TRBV2 and TRBJ1-2): EPEVTQTPSHQVTQMGQEVILRCVPISNHLYFYWYRQILGQKVEFLVSFYNNEISEKSEIFDDQFSVERPDGSNFTLKIRSTKLEDSAMYFCASSEQGSYGYTFGSGTRLTVV.